These 32 T cell receptor beta chains were all obtained from the same sample, sequenced in a study of blood T cell repertoires in COVID-19. Profiling relied on immunoSEQ multiplex PCR, and the TCRdb table lists in-frame clones only, not all of them. The data contain fewer than 350,000 clones, roughly 91% of them singletons. Input material: PBMCs or T cells enriched from blood (not recorded which). These receptors all come from a woman in her 40s with acute COVID-19.

The chain links TRBV28 to TRBJ2-7; 11 positions match TRBD1. Losses at the gene ends were 1 base for V and 4 bases for J; bases not matched to a gene: 9. The CDR3 runs to 17 residues. Germline CDR1 and CDR2: MDHEN and SYDVKM. The CDR3 protein is CASSLYGQGAFNYEQYF. The CDR3 nucleotides read TGTGCCAGCAGTTTATATGGACAGGGGGCTTTTAATTACGAGCAGTACTTC. Full variable domain (remainder filled in from reference TRBV28 and TRBJ2-7): DVKVTQSSRYLVKRTGEKVFLECVQDMDHENMFWYRQDPGLGLRLIYFSYDVKMKEKGDIPEGYSVSREKKERFSLILESASTNQTSMYLCASSLYGQGAFNYEQYFGPGTRLTVT.

This chain uses TRBV19 with TRBJ1-5; D might be TRBD1 (5 bases). The CDR3 runs 17 residues. The germline gives CDR1 LNHDA, CDR2 SQIVND (reference sequence). Trimming shortened V by 3 bases and J by 2 bases, and 17 bases separated the two germline ends. CDR3 protein: CASSIRSRGGGNQPQHF. The CDR3 bases are TGTGCCAGTAGTATCCGATCCCGGGGGGGTGGCAATCAGCCCCAGCATTTT.

The rearrangement links TRBV18 to TRBJ2-5, with D perhaps matching TRBD2 (7 bases). The CDR3 length is 14 residues. V lost 1 base and J lost 5, with 11 bases in between. Per germline, CDR1 KGHSH and CDR2 LQKENI. Here the CDR3 reads CASSPQQGGETQYF. CDR3 nucleotide sequence: TGTGCCAGCTCACCACAACAGGGAGGGGAGACCCAGTACTTC. Looking up the rest from reference TRBV18 and TRBJ2-5 gives the full variable domain: NAGVMQNPRHLVRRRGQEARLRCSPMKGHSHVYWYRQLPEEGLKFMVYLQKENIIDESGMPKERFSAEFPKEGPSILRIQQVVRGDSAAYFCASSPQQGGETQYFGPGTRLLVL.

This clone has only one observation. The V gene is TRBV5-1, the J gene TRBJ1-1, with 8 nucleotides matching TRBD1. CDR1 SGHRS and CDR2 YFSETQ come from the germline V gene. The CDR3 extends over 15 amino acids. V shed 4 bases and J 1 base; nucleotides not matched to a gene: 6. CDR3 residues: CASSAGQGTNTEAFF. The DNA for the CDR3 is TGCGCCAGCAGCGCAGGACAGGGAACGAACACTGAAGCTTTCTTT.

The chain combines TRBV3-1 (or the pseudogene TRBV3-2) with TRBJ2-7; 7 positions match TRBD1. J lost 3 bases, V lost 5 bases, and 7 bases had no gene match. CDR1 LGHDT and CDR2 YNNKEL come from the germline V gene (reference sequence). The CDR3 spans 14 residues. CDR3 in DNA: TGTGCCAGCAGCATCCGGGACAGTCACTACGAGCAGTACTTC. It encodes CASSIRDSHYEQYF.

The chain carries TRBV5-4 and TRBJ2-1, with D tentatively TRBD2 (6 bases). The V gene's germline CDR1 is SGHNT and CDR2 YYREEE (reference sequence). V was clipped by 0 bases and J by 6 bases, with 16 bases between them. The CDR3 runs to 16 residues. The CDR3 DNA follows: TGTGCCAGCAGCTTGGACCGACTAGGGCAGAGCAATGAGCAGTTCTTC. It is translated as CASSLDRLGQSNEQFF.

Remarks on this clone: This specimen includes other DNA sequences encoding the same CDR3. J is TRBJ2-1 and V is TRBV7-3; D gene uncertain. CDR3 length: 13 residues. Trimming left V 1 base short and J 7 bases short, with 8 bases between. Germline CDR1 reads SGHTA; CDR2 reads FQGTGA. CDR3 in amino acids: CASSLSPGNEQFF. The CDR3 DNA reads TGTGCCAGCAGCTTAAGCCCCGGGAATGAGCAGTTCTTC.

This rearrangement joins TRBV5-6 to TRBJ2-3, with 9 bases matching TRBD2. The CDR3 has 14 amino acids. Germline V lookup: CDR1 SGHDT, CDR2 YYEEEE. The V gene end was trimmed by 0 bases and the J gene end by 7 bases; junction bases not matched to a gene: 3. CDR3 bases: TGTGCCAGCAGCTTGGATGGGACTAGCAATACGCAGTATTTT. It specifies CASSLDGTSNTQYF.

J is TRBJ2-7 and V is TRBV6-5; D may be TRBD2 (7 bases). This CDR3 is 15 amino acids long. Trimming left V 7 bases short and J 1 base short, with 17 bases between. The germline V gene has CDR1 MNHEY and CDR2 SVGAGI. CDR3 region: CASTRGPRGSYEQYF. The CDR3 nucleotides are TGTGCCAGCACGCGGGGGCCCCGCGGGTCCTACGAGCAGTACTTC.

J is TRBJ2-3 and V is TRBV29-1; 15 bases map to TRBD2. The CDR3 sequence is 16 residues long. Germline-derived CDR1 and CDR2 are SQVTM and ANQGSEA. V was pared by 4 bases and J by 5 bases, with 7 bases of the junction left unmatched. The CDR3 nucleotides are TGCAGCGTTGCAGGCGGACTAGCGGGGGGGGGAGATACGCAGTATTTT. Translation: CSVAGGLAGGGDTQYF.

This clone was seen once. The CDR3 is CASNRGGKLSPLHF. CDR3 sequence (DNA): TGTGCCAGCAACAGGGGGGGGAAGCTTTCACCCCTCCACTTT. V and J are TRBV28 and TRBJ1-6; 8 bases align to TRBD1. The germline CDR1 and CDR2 sequences are MDHEN and SYDVKM. With 7 bases clipped from V and 9 bases from J, the junction kept 8 bases outside the gene matches. CDR3 length: 14 amino acids.

The V and J genes are TRBV12-3 or TRBV12-4 and TRBJ2-5; TRBD1 is a possible D gene (6 bases). There are 13 residues in the CDR3. The V end lost 5 bases, the J end lost 4 bases, and 11 bases lay between the germline ends. CDR3 in DNA: TGTGCCAGCAGTCAATACAGGGTAGAGACCCAGTACTTC. Translating it yields CASSQYRVETQYF.

The chain is built from TRBV7-9 and TRBJ2-3, with TRBD2 as a possible D gene (6 bases). The CDR3 extends over 14 amino acids. Germline V gene data show CDR1 as SEHNR and CDR2 as FQNEAQ (reference sequence). Trimming left V 5 bases short and J 5 bases short, with 14 bases between. CDR3: CASSLGAGRDTQYF. The CDR3 bases are TGTGCCAGCAGCCTTGGGGCGGGGCGAGATACGCAGTATTTT.

The chain links TRBV6-5 to TRBJ1-2, with 8 bases matching TRBD1. The CDR3 length is 15 residues. Germline V lookup: CDR1 MNHEY, CDR2 SVGAGI. Trimming removed 6 bases from V and 4 bases from J; junction bases left unmatched: 10. The CDR3 DNA follows: TGTGCCAGCAGCAGAACCGGGACAGGAAGCTATGGCTACACCTTC. It specifies CASSRTGTGSYGYTF.

This clone was counted a few times. In nucleotides, the CDR3 is TGTGCCAGCAGCTTACGAGGGCGGGAGGAAACCGGGGAGCTGTTTTTT. Translating it yields CASSLRGREETGELFF. The chain joins TRBV11-2 to TRBJ2-2, with 8 bases fitting TRBD2. The CDR3 consists of 16 residues. Per germline, CDR1 SGHAT and CDR2 FQNNGV. J lost 5 bases, V lost 2 bases, and 7 bases had no gene match.

The V and J genes are TRBV7-6 and TRBJ1-1; unclear D gene. The CDR3 is made up of 13 amino acids. Trimming cost V 4 bases and J 3 bases, with 9 bases left between them. Germline CDR1 is SGHVS and CDR2 is FNYEAQ. The CDR3 protein is CASSSREDTEAFF. DNA for the CDR3: TGTGCCAGCAGCTCCAGAGAGGACACTGAAGCTTTCTTT.

As to this clone: The same CDR3 also results from other DNA sequences found in this sample. The chain has TRBV24-1 and TRBJ2-7; no clear D. The CDR3 is 11 residues long. V gave up 3 bases and J gave up 4 bases, with 3 bases separating them. Germline-derived CDR1 and CDR2 are KGHDR and SFDVKD. CDR3 protein: CATSDRYEQYF. The CDR3 DNA sequence: TGTGCCACCAGTGATCGGTACGAGCAGTACTTC.

This clone turned up a few times. The rearrangement uses TRBV6-5 and TRBJ1-2; no clear D gene. This CDR3 has 14 residues. Germline lookup yields CDR1 MNHEY and CDR2 SVGAGI. The V end was cut by 2 bases, the J end by 0 bases, with 7 bases between. The CDR3 DNA reads TGTGCCAGCAGTTACCAGGCAGCTAACTATGGCTACACCTTC. As protein: CASSYQAANYGYTF.

This chain uses TRBV7-8 with TRBJ2-3; D is perhaps TRBD2 (5 bases). CDR3 length: 15 amino acids. The ends were cut back, 5 bases at V and 2 bases at J, with 14 bases in the middle. Germline V gene data show CDR1 as SGHVS and CDR2 as FQNEAQ. CDR3 sequence: CASSETPGNTDTQYF. The CDR3 region has the DNA TGTGCCAGCAGCGAAACCCCGGGGAACACAGATACGCAGTATTTT.

This clone was observed a single time. V usage is TRBV30 and J usage is TRBJ2-5; D is possibly TRBD1 (6 bases). Germline V gene data show CDR1 as GTSNPN and CDR2 as SVGIG (reference sequence). The germline V and J ends were trimmed by 3 bases and 1 base, with 12 bases remaining between them. CDR3 length: 14 residues. The CDR3 DNA reads as TGTGCCTGGAGCCCAGGGGTGGGCCAAGAGACCCAGTACTTC. It specifies CAWSPGVGQETQYF.

This clone was observed a single time. The chain's CDR3 is CASSLTGWNTEAFF. In nucleotides, the CDR3 is TGCGCCAGCAGCTTGACAGGATGGAACACTGAAGCTTTCTTT. V is TRBV5-1 and J is TRBJ1-1; possible D gene TRBD1, 5 bases. The V end lost 1 base, the J end lost 1 base, and 8 bases lay between the germline ends. Germline assignment: CDR1 SGHRS and CDR2 YFSETQ. This CDR3 spans 14 amino acids.

The gene calls are TRBV11-2 and TRBJ1-2; the D gene is possibly TRBD1 (6 bases). V lost 5 bases to trimming and J lost 4 bases, with 14 bases between them. The CDR3 is 14 residues long. CDR1 and CDR2 from the germline V gene are SGHAT and FQNNGV. CDR3: CASSPQGSGYGYTF. DNA of the CDR3: TGTGCCAGCAGCCCACAGGGAAGCGGCTATGGCTACACCTTC.

The chain couples TRBV5-6 to TRBJ2-5, with 8 nucleotides matching TRBD2. V lost 0 bases to trimming and J lost 5 bases; unmatched junction nucleotides: 6. This CDR3 has 15 amino acids. Germline assignment: CDR1 SGHDT and CDR2 YYEEEE. In DNA, the CDR3 is TGTGCCAGCAGCTTGGCTGGGACTAGGTTGGAGACCCAGTACTTC. It is translated as CASSLAGTRLETQYF.

This chain joins TRBV29-1 and TRBJ2-7, with D maybe TRBD2 (6 bases). V dropped 4 bases and J dropped 6 bases, with 19 bases sitting between them. The germline CDR1 and CDR2 sequences are SQVTM and ANQGSEA. The CDR3 loop spans 14 amino acids. The DNA for the CDR3 is TGCAGCGTTGGGGACTTGGGTCCTTCGGGCGAGCAGTACTTC. Translated: CSVGDLGPSGEQYF.

The V gene is TRBV6-5, the J gene TRBJ1-4; 7 bases map to TRBD1. Germline CDR1 and CDR2: MNHEY and SVGAGI. V was pared by 7 bases and J by 7 bases, with 3 bases of the junction left unmatched. The CDR3 runs 12 residues. This CDR3 reads CASKGASEKLFF. CDR3 in DNA: TGTGCCAGCAAGGGGGCAAGTGAAAAACTGTTTTTT.

V gene TRBV7-9 combines with J gene TRBJ1-1; D is perhaps TRBD1 (6 bases). Germline CDR1 reads SEHNR; CDR2 reads FQNEAQ (reference sequence). CDR3 length: 16 amino acids. V lost 5 bases and J 1 base, leaving 17 bases between the germline ends. CDR3 residues: CASSHAGGRGNTEAFF. In nucleotides, the CDR3 is TGTGCCAGCAGCCACGCGGGGGGGCGAGGGAACACTGAAGCTTTCTTT.

This clone was found once. The J gene is TRBJ2-6, the V gene TRBV19, with D hard to call. This CDR3 comprises 14 residues. V lost 6 bases, J lost 0 bases, and 6 bases lay in between. CDR1 is LNHDA and CDR2 is SQIVND in the germline V gene (reference sequence). This chain's CDR3 is CASRPVSGANVLTF. As DNA, the CDR3 is TGTGCCAGTAGACCGGTCTCTGGGGCCAACGTCCTGACTTTC.

V is TRBV6-5 and J is TRBJ2-3; 10 bases fit TRBD2. The length of the CDR3 is 15 residues. Germline loops: CDR1 MNHEY, CDR2 SVGAGI. The J segment lost 5 bases and the V segment lost 10 bases, leaving 12 bases of the junction unmatched. This CDR3 is CATPGTKREGDTQYF. The DNA for the CDR3 is TGTGCCACCCCAGGAACGAAGCGGGAGGGAGATACGCAGTATTTT.

The CDR3 DNA is TGTGCCAGTACAACCGGGACTAGCAGGGATACGCAGTATTTT. It is translated as CASTTGTSRDTQYF. The chain carries TRBV19 and TRBJ2-3; TRBD2 matches at 9 bases. The CDR3 extends over 14 amino acids. J gave up 6 bases and V 7 bases, and 8 bases lay outside the gene matches. In germline, CDR1 is LNHDA, CDR2 SQIVND (reference sequence).

The genes are TRBV2 and TRBJ2-3; 13 nucleotides line up with TRBD2. V was pared by 4 bases and J by 5 bases, with 0 bases of the junction left unmatched. Germline V lookup: CDR1 SNHLY, CDR2 FYNNEI. This CDR3 region has 14 residues. The chain's CDR3 is CASSGTSGGDTQYF. In DNA form, the CDR3 reads TGTGCCAGCAGTGGGACTAGCGGGGGAGATACGCAGTATTTT.

This clone turned up a few times. This rearrangement joins TRBV30 to TRBJ2-2, with a weak D call TRBD1 (5 bases). Germline V CDR1 and CDR2: GTSNPN, SVGIG (reference sequence). Trimming cost V 5 bases and J 6 bases, with 13 bases left between them. The CDR3 is made up of 13 amino acids. CDR3 sequence (DNA): TGTGCCTGGGGGGCTTGGGGCCCCGGGGAGCTGTTTTTT. It is translated as CAWGAWGPGELFF.

This clone was recorded a few times. The chain employs TRBV10-1 and TRBJ1-4; D gene uncertain. The CDR3 is made up of 17 amino acids. Germline V gene lookup returns CDR1 WNHNN and CDR2 SYGVQD (reference sequence). The V end was cut by 0 bases, the J end by 0 bases, with 11 bases between. CDR3 in DNA: TGCGCCAGCAGTGAGTCAGCCTCCACAGCAACTAATGAAAAACTGTTTTTT. Encoded protein: CASSESASTATNEKLFF.